The 19 T cell receptor beta chains below come from one sample, sequenced in a study of somatic mutations in cytotoxic T cells in rheumatoid arthritis. The protocol was immunoSEQ multiplex PCR, while the TCRdb copy is restricted to in-frame clones and leaves out a portion. The sample records around 11,000 clones, less than 80% being singletons. Sequencing was carried out using CD8+ T cells sorted from blood. These receptors all come from an adult with rheumatoid arthritis.

Only one count was recorded for this clone. The V and J genes are TRBV19 and TRBJ2-2, with unresolved D. This CDR3 spans 14 amino acids. Germline lookup yields CDR1 LNHDA and CDR2 SQIVND (reference sequence). V lost 3 bases and J lost 3, with 8 bases in between. CDR3 nucleotide sequence: TGTGCCAGTAGTATTGGACCGTACACCGGGGAGCTGTTTTTT. It yields the protein CASSIGPYTGELFF.

V is TRBV4-1 and J is TRBJ2-7; D possibly uses TRBD1 or TRBD2 (5 bases each). This CDR3 is 16 amino acids long. The germline CDR1 and CDR2 sequences are MGHRA and YSYEKL. V was trimmed by 4 bases and J by 2 bases, leaving 18 bases between them. The DNA for the CDR3 is TGCGCCAGCAGCCTGTCCCGGGACCCCTTCGCCTACGAGCAGTACTTC. This translates into CASSLSRDPFAYEQYF.

The chain combines TRBV5-1 with TRBJ1-1; the match to TRBD1 covers 10 bases. J lost 1 base, V lost 4 bases, and 7 bases had no gene match. The CDR3 consists of 16 residues. Per the germline V gene, CDR1 is SGHRS and CDR2 is YFSETQ. The CDR3 loop is CASSPGTGDQNTEAFF. As DNA, the CDR3 is TGCGCCAGCAGCCCGGGGACAGGGGATCAGAACACTGAAGCTTTCTTT. The variable domain in full, with the rest retrieved from reference TRBV5-1 and TRBJ1-1, is KAGVTQTPRYLIKTRGQQVTLSCSPISGHRSVSWYQQTPGQGLQFLFEYFSETQRNKGNFPGRFSGRQFSNSRSEMNVSTLELGDSALYLCASSPGTGDQNTEAFFGQGTRLTVV.

This chain joins TRBV6-5 and TRBJ2-3; a possible D gene is TRBD1 (6 bases). The CDR3 totals 16 residues. The V end was cut by 3 bases, the J end by 3 bases, with 16 bases between. The V gene's germline CDR1 is MNHEY and CDR2 SVGAGI. The CDR3 protein is CASSYGAGEITDTQYF. CDR3 nucleotide sequence: TGTGCCAGCAGTTATGGGGCAGGGGAGATTACAGATACGCAGTATTTT.

Here the CDR3 reads CASAMTENTGELFF. The CDR3 DNA is TGCGCCAGCGCAATGACAGAGAACACCGGGGAGCTGTTTTTT. The chain joins TRBV4-1 to TRBJ2-2, with D maybe TRBD1 (5 bases). This CDR3 region has 14 residues. In germline, CDR1 is MGHRA, CDR2 YSYEKL. The ends were cut back, 8 bases at V and 1 base at J, with 11 bases in the middle.

The chain links TRBV18 to TRBJ2-1; the D gene is possibly TRBD1 (6 bases). The length of the CDR3 is 14 residues. The germline V gene has CDR1 KGHSH and CDR2 LQKENI. The germline V and J ends were trimmed by 6 bases and 6 bases, with 15 bases remaining between them. The chain's CDR3 is CASSQGSTGNEQFF. The CDR3 coding sequence is TGTGCCAGCTCCCAAGGCTCGACAGGCAATGAGCAGTTCTTC.

This clone has just a few counts. This sequence joins TRBV6-1 and TRBJ1-5; 10 nucleotides line up with TRBD1. J lost 1 base, V lost 4 bases, and 4 bases had no gene match. There are 16 residues in the CDR3. CDR1 and CDR2 from the germline V gene are MNHNS and SASEGT. CDR3 amino acids: CASSGPDRGSNQPQHF. In DNA, the CDR3 is TGTGCCAGCAGTGGTCCGGACAGGGGGAGCAATCAGCCCCAGCATTTT.

This clone qualifies as medium-sized. The chain employs TRBV5-6 and TRBJ2-7; 7 bases are shared with TRBD1. CDR3 length equals 14 residues. V was pared by 3 bases and J by 0 bases, with 3 bases of the junction left unmatched. Germline V gene lookup returns CDR1 SGHDT and CDR2 YYEEEE. For the CDR3, the DNA is TGTGCCAGCAGCTACAGGGACAGCTCCTACGAGCAGTACTTC. It specifies CASSYRDSSYEQYF. Filled out from reference TRBV5-6 and TRBJ2-7, the complete variable domain reads DAGVTQSPTHLIKTRGQQVTLRCSPKSGHDTVSWYQQALGQGPQFIFQYYEEEERQRGNFPDRFSGHQFPNYSSELNVNALLLGDSALYLCASSYRDSSYEQYFGPGTRLTVT.

The chain carries TRBV10-2 and TRBJ1-2; 12 bases line up with TRBD1. With V trimmed by 0 bases and J by 3 bases, 8 bases remained unmatched. CDR3 length: 18 amino acids. Germline assignment: CDR1 WSHSY and CDR2 SAAADI. The DNA for the CDR3 is TGCGCCAGCAGTGAGTCGGTGACCGGGACAGGGGGCTACTATGGCTACACCTTC. This gives the protein CASSESVTGTGGYYGYTF.

The chain links TRBV7-9 to TRBJ1-1, with D perhaps matching TRBD1 (6 bases). The CDR3 sequence is 15 residues long. V shed 0 bases and J shed 5 bases, with 13 bases lying between them. Per germline, CDR1 SEHNR and CDR2 FQNEAQ (reference sequence). CDR3 amino acids: CASSLAGGGGTEAFF. CDR3 nucleotide sequence: TGTGCCAGCAGCTTAGCTGGCGGGGGCGGTACTGAAGCTTTCTTT.

The chain combines TRBV7-6 with TRBJ2-5; D gene uncertain. The J call is in doubt because the DNA end fits TRBJ2-7 better. The V gene's germline CDR1 is SGHVS and CDR2 FNYEAQ. The CDR3 sequence is 17 residues long. In DNA, the CDR3 is TGTGCCAGCAGCTTAGCCGAATGGCCAGCCTCGATCTACGAGCAGTACTTC. Translated, it gives CASSLAEWPASIYEQYF.

The chain uses TRBV5-1 and TRBJ2-7, with TRBD1 matching over 7 bases. J gave up 3 bases and V 3 bases, and 9 bases lay outside the gene matches. Germline assignment: CDR1 SGHRS and CDR2 YFSETQ. CDR3 length: 15 residues. The CDR3 is CASSWTGTEFYEQYF. In DNA, the CDR3 is TGCGCCAGCAGCTGGACCGGGACAGAGTTCTACGAGCAGTACTTC.

The chain employs TRBV21-1 and TRBJ2-6; the listed D gene, TRBD1, was not tested against the DNA. TRBV21-1 is an annotated pseudogene. This CDR3 comprises 18 residues. CDR3 in DNA: TGTGCCAGCAGCAACAAAGGACAGGGTCCGGGCGGGGCCAACGTCCTGACTTTC. Translated, it gives CASSNKGQGPGGANVLTF.

The chain links TRBV7-6 to TRBJ1-4; D is ambiguous. The CDR3 totals 11 residues. The germline V and J ends were trimmed by 3 bases and 8 bases, with 4 bases remaining between them. Germline CDR1 is SGHVS and CDR2 is FNYEAQ. The CDR3: CASSFGEKLFF. CDR3 sequence (DNA): TGTGCCAGCAGCTTCGGGGAAAAACTGTTTTTT.

The chain joins TRBV6-1 to TRBJ2-7, with 9 bases lining up with TRBD1. This CDR3 contains 15 residues. Germline V gene lookup returns CDR1 MNHNS and CDR2 SASEGT. The trim removed 6 bases at V and 0 bases at J, leaving 6 bases unmatched. The chain's CDR3 is CASSHGTGSSYEQYF. DNA for the CDR3: TGTGCCAGCAGCCATGGGACAGGGAGCTCCTACGAGCAGTACTTC.

V usage is TRBV7-8 and J usage is TRBJ2-7; TRBD2 aligns across 14 bases. Germline V gene lookup returns CDR1 SGHVS and CDR2 FQNEAQ. The CDR3 loop spans 17 amino acids. V gave up 4 bases and J gave up 5 bases; unmatched junction bases: 10. DNA for the CDR3: TGTGCCAGCAGCTCGTCCGGGACTAGCGGGAGCGGGGACGAGCAGTACTTC. Protein: CASSSSGTSGSGDEQYF.

The J gene is TRBJ1-2, the V gene TRBV7-9; the match to TRBD1 covers 8 bases. Germline values: CDR1 SEHNR, CDR2 FQNEAQ (reference sequence). The J segment lost 4 bases and the V segment lost 5 bases, leaving 9 bases of the junction unmatched. The CDR3 extends over 15 amino acids. For the CDR3, the DNA is TGTGCCAGCAGCGAGGACAGGGTTTATTTCTATGGCTACACCTTC. It translates to CASSEDRVYFYGYTF.

The V gene is TRBV15, the J gene TRBJ1-3, with D unclear. Germline V gives CDR1 LNHNV, CDR2 YYDKDF (reference sequence). V was cut by 3 bases and J by 2 bases, with 11 bases left in between. This CDR3 contains 15 residues. CDR3 DNA sequence: TGTGCCACCAGCAGCCCAGGCCGGGCTGGAAACACCATATATTTT. It is translated as CATSSPGRAGNTIYF.

This chain joins TRBV7-6 and TRBJ2-2, with D maybe TRBD2 (6 bases). The CDR3 has 15 amino acids. The germline gives CDR1 SGHVS, CDR2 FNYEAQ. V lost 0 bases to trimming and J lost 1 base, with 6 bases between them. The CDR3 spells CASSLAGGNTGELFF. The CDR3 DNA reads TGTGCCAGCAGCTTAGCGGGAGGGAACACCGGGGAGCTGTTTTTT. Variable domain in full (rest from reference TRBV7-6 and TRBJ2-2): GAGVSQSPRYKVTKRGQDVALRCDPISGHVSLYWYRQALGQGPEFLTYFNYEAQQDKSGLPNDRFSAERPEGSISTLTIQRTEQRDSAMYRCASSLAGGNTGELFFGEGSRLTVL.